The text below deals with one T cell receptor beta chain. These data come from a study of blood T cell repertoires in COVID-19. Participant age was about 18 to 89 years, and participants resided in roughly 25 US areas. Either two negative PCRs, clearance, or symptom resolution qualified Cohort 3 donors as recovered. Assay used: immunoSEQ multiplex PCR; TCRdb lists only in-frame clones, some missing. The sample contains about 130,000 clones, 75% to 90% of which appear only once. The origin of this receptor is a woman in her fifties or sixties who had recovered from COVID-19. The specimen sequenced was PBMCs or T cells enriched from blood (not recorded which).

CDR3 coding DNA: TGTGCCAGCAGCAAAACAGGGCTCAATTCACCCCTCCACTTT. The encoded protein is CASSKTGLNSPLHF. V gene TRBV6-5 combines with J gene TRBJ1-6; perhaps TRBD1 as D (6 bases). This CDR3 is 14 amino acids long. V was pared by 6 bases and J by 7 bases, with 13 bases between. Germline V gene sequence: CDR1 MNHEY, CDR2 SVGAGI.